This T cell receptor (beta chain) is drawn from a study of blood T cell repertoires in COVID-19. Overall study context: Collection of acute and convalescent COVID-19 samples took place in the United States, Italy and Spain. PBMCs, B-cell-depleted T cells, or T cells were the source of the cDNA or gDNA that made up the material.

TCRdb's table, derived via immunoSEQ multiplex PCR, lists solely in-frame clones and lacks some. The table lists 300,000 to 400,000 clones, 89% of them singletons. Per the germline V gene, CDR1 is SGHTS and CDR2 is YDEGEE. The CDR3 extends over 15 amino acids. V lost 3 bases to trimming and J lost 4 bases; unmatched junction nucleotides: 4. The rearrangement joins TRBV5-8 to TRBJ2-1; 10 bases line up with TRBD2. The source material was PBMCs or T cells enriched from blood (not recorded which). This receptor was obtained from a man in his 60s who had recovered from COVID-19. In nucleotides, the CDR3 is TGTGCCAGCAGCTATCCTAGCGGGAGTTACAATGAGCAGTTCTTC. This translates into CASSYPSGSYNEQFF.